This T cell receptor beta chain emerged from a study of PD-1 blockade in classical Hodgkin lymphoma (dated by TCRdb to 2018 to 2020). General notes on the study: Nivolumab dosing was 3 mg/kg intravenously every 2 weeks, continuing until either disease progression or unacceptable toxicity. The study used TCR beta sequencing and CyTOF to define a peripheral blood immune signature of response to PD-1 blockade in classical Hodgkin lymphoma.

Relative to germline, V is 6 bases shorter and J is 2 bases shorter, with 11 bases between their ends. Looking up the germline V gene (reference sequence) yields CDR1 SGHNT and CDR2 YYREEE. Reading from cysteine to phenylalanine, the CDR3 counts 13 amino acids. CDR3 DNA is the only sequence kept; it has 39 bases, read in frame from the first base. The paper's findings and limits, for the study overall: Baseline TCR diversity was reported as lower in newly diagnosed patients than in healthy donors, and lower still in relapsed/refractory patients. Among trial patients, those achieving complete response had baseline diversity similar to that of newly diagnosed patients, while diversity was significantly lower in partial responders and progressors. Diversity was lower in patients who began nivolumab less than 1 year after ASCT, so these patients were left out of later analyses to avoid confounding by immune reconstitution. CD4+ but not CD8+ TCR diversity rose significantly by C4D1 (p=0.0027 vs p=0.16), most apparent in complete responders (p=0.02). Only a single clinical trial cohort was studied, and what caused the repertoire differences, possibly disease activity or prior therapy, remained undefined.

The time point label corresponds to: cycle 2 day 1 (C2D1) of nivolumab. Relapse after autologous stem cell transplantation had occurred in all trial patients, and cohorts A, B and C were distinguished by prior brentuximab vedotin exposure. The trial cohort comprised fewer than 65 patients with relapsed/refractory classical Hodgkin lymphoma whose best overall responses were complete response, partial response or progressive disease. Single-agent nivolumab was administered to trial patients in the multi-cohort phase II CheckMate 205 trial. Best overall response was determined by an independent review committee according to the 2007 International Working Group response criteria. PBMCs from the trial were collected at three points: immediately before nivolumab initiation (C1D1), and during therapy at cycle 2 day 1 and cycle 4 day 1. After peripheral blood was drawn into 8 mL Vacutainer Cell Preparation Tubes, PBMCs were isolated by centrifugation and then cryopreserved.

This clone was detected ten times or more. Its antigen is currently not known. Base qualities were left out, and no much larger clone turns up one base away. The Qiagen DNeasy kit was used to extract genomic DNA from unsorted PBMCs and from the negatively selected CD4+ and CD8+ fractions. Amplification of TCR beta CDR3 regions was done by immunoSEQ multiplex PCR with primers that anneal to V and J segments. A synthetic immune receptor repertoire was used to minimize amplification bias, and remaining bias was computationally removed after sequencing. The published analysis was carried out like this. Repertoire diversity was quantified as the Shannon entropy index using custom Python scripts. Unsorted, CD4+ and CD8+ repertoires were examined separately, except in combined analyses, for which CD4+ and CD8+ sequences were merged in silico. Clonal expansion was defined as at least a 2-fold frequency increase after treatment relative to C1D1, with a pseudocount of 0.5 for undetected baseline clones. Singleton clones were defined as clones with 0 or 1 copy at C1D1, and non-singleton clones were defined as clones with 2 or more copies. Clones expanded in unsorted samples were labelled as CD4+, CD8+ or unknown by matching protein sequences in sorted samples from the same patient. Diversity changes from C1D1 to C4D1 were tested in paired samples using Wilcoxon tests. TCRdb carries this immuneACCESS record with in-frame sequences only. Its versions omit some clonotypes, under half of them owing to an unresolved V gene in the studies checked, with the rest unexplained. V, J and clone size derive from that table, while D and trimming were established from the DNA sequence. The sample contains 120,000 to 150,000 clones, under 85% of them found a single time. Roughly 9.2% of the sample comes from the top ten.

Recombination linked TRBV5-4 to TRBJ1-1, with no D gene named confidently. The sequencing here drew on peripheral blood mononuclear cells (PBMCs), taken before the second cycle of nivolumab. The TCR originated in a human donor with classical Hodgkin lymphoma. The DNA is as follows: TGTGCCAGCACCAGCGACGACAACACTGAAGCTTTCTTT. This yields the protein CASTSDDNTEAFF.